These 21 T cell receptor beta chains share one sample of origin, sequenced in a study of cytomegalovirus exposure and HLA in healthy donors. Both 60 Vbeta primers and 13 Jbeta primers went into the PCR. The table came from immunoSEQ multiplex PCR; TCRdb's copy has only in-frame clones and leaves some out. The sample holds 200,000 to 250,000 clones, 82% seen once. Sequencing was done on a sample of PBMCs. These receptors were collected from a woman between 40 and 50 years old in good health and CMV-seropositive.

The chain joins TRBV5-6 to TRBJ2-5; maybe TRBD2 (6 bases). This CDR3 has 15 residues. Per the germline V gene, CDR1 is SGHDT and CDR2 is YYEEEE. V was shortened by 1 base and J by 6 bases, with 16 bases between the two germline ends. The CDR3 DNA is TGTGCCAGCAGCTTGCCGGGAGTGGGCGGAAAGACCCAGTACTTC. Its translation is CASSLPGVGGKTQYF.

The V gene is TRBV2, the J gene TRBJ2-7, with a weak D call TRBD2 (5 bases). CDR1 and CDR2 from the germline V gene are SNHLY and FYNNEI. The CDR3 loop spans 15 amino acids. Trimming cost V 2 bases and J 2 bases, with 13 bases left between them. CDR3 sequence reads: CASSESSRGTYEQYF. CDR3 coding DNA: TGTGCCAGCAGTGAATCATCCCGGGGAACCTACGAGCAGTACTTC.

The DNA for the CDR3 is TGTGCCAGCAGTTGGACGACTAGCGGGGCTTACAATGAGCAGTTCTTC. Translated: CASSWTTSGAYNEQFF. The chain uses TRBV6-5 and TRBJ2-1; 11 bases fit TRBD2. With 4 bases clipped from V and 4 bases from J, the junction kept 6 bases outside the gene matches. Germline CDR1 MNHEY, CDR2 SVGAGI. The CDR3 loop spans 16 amino acids.

This clone appeared a single time. The genes are TRBV11-3 and TRBJ1-5, with TRBD1 matching 10 bases. Per the germline V gene, CDR1 is SGHNT and CDR2 is YENEEA. Trimming took 1 base from V and 2 from J; bases not matched to a gene: 5. The length of the CDR3 is 17 residues. The CDR3 loop is CASSLVRDRGCNQPQHF. CDR3 nucleotide sequence: TGTGCCAGCAGCTTAGTCAGGGACAGGGGATGCAATCAGCCCCAGCATTTT.

The chain recombines TRBV19 with TRBJ1-1; TRBD1 is a possible D gene (6 bases). Germline loops: CDR1 LNHDA, CDR2 SQIVND (reference sequence). V was trimmed by 8 bases and J by 5 bases, leaving 24 bases between them. The CDR3 loop spans 16 amino acids. CDR3 residues: CASGRSPGGRSTEAFF. Written as DNA, the CDR3 is TGTGCCAGTGGGAGATCCCCCGGGGGGCGAAGTACTGAAGCTTTCTTT.

This clone appeared a single time. V gene TRBV7-3 combines with J gene TRBJ2-2; TRBD2 aligns across 14 bases. The CDR3 covers 18 residues. The V and J ends lost 4 bases and 3 bases, in that order; junction bases with no gene match: 7. Germline lookup yields CDR1 SGHTA and CDR2 FQGTGA. Here the CDR3 reads CASSSRTSGRIDTGELFF. The CDR3 nucleotides are TGTGCCAGCAGCTCCCGGACTAGCGGGAGGATCGACACCGGGGAGCTGTTTTTT.

This clone was observed a handful of times. The V gene is TRBV5-1, the J gene TRBJ1-1; perhaps TRBD1 as D (6 bases). Trimming shortened V by 2 bases and J by 0 bases, and 23 bases separated the two germline ends. Germline V CDR1 and CDR2: SGHRS, YFSETQ. CDR3 length: 19 residues. CDR3 in amino acids: CASSFSGFWGLTMNTEAFF. In DNA form, the CDR3 reads TGCGCCAGCAGCTTTTCGGGGTTTTGGGGGCTAACGATGAACACTGAAGCTTTCTTT.

The rearrangement links TRBV6-4 to TRBJ2-5; 7 nucleotides match TRBD2. The germline V gene encodes CDR1 MRHNA and CDR2 SNTAGT. Unmatched junction bases numbered 17, after V lost 5 bases and J lost 5 bases. The CDR3 spans 17 residues. CDR3: CASSPLAEREEEETQYF. The CDR3 bases are TGTGCCAGCAGTCCACTCGCCGAACGGGAGGAAGAGGAGACCCAGTACTTC.

The rearrangement links TRBV30 to TRBJ2-3; TRBD2 agrees at 13 bases. The germline V gene has CDR1 GTSNPN and CDR2 SVGIG (reference sequence). After removal of 0 bases from V and 4 bases from J, the junction contained 1 base not matched to a gene. There are 15 residues in the CDR3. CDR3: CAWSVLAGGPDTQYF. The CDR3 DNA follows: TGTGCCTGGAGTGTACTAGCGGGAGGGCCAGATACGCAGTATTTT. The complete variable domain, with remaining parts taken from reference TRBV30 and TRBJ2-3, reads SQTIHQWPATLVQPVGSPLSLECTVEGTSNPNLYWYRQAAGRGLQLLFYSVGIGQISSEVPQNLSASRPQDRQFILSSKKLLLSDSGFYLCAWSVLAGGPDTQYFGPGTRLTVL.

The rearrangement uses TRBV7-2 and TRBJ2-3; D gene ambiguous. V was shortened by 4 bases and J by 1 base, with 12 bases between the two germline ends. CDR3 length equals 15 residues. Germline assignment: CDR1 SGHTA and CDR2 FQGNSA. CDR3 DNA: TGTGCCAGCAGCTCCCAGGTGAGCCGCACAGATACGCAGTATTTT. The encoded protein is CASSSQVSRTDTQYF.

The V and J genes are TRBV5-4 and TRBJ2-5; tentatively, D is TRBD1 (6 bases). The CDR3 sequence is 13 residues long. Germline CDR1 SGHNT, CDR2 YYREEE (reference sequence). Trimming removed 2 bases at V and 4 bases at J, with 9 bases between. CDR3 DNA: TGTGCCAGCAGCTTCTGGGGGCGAGAGACCCAGTACTTC. The encoded protein is CASSFWGRETQYF.

On this clone itself: The junction departs from germline at one end; a sequencing error may be responsible. This chain links TRBV9 with TRBJ2-1; TRBD2 matches at 9 bases. The length of the CDR3 is 16 residues. The germline gives CDR1 SGDLS, CDR2 YYNGEE. CDR3: CVSSVEGAGGLVGQFF. The CDR3 bases are TGTGTCAGCAGCGTAGAGGGGGCGGGAGGGCTAGTCGGGCAGTTCTTC.

This chain uses TRBV2 with TRBJ2-5, with TRBD1 matching 7 bases. Looked up from germline, CDR1 is SNHLY and CDR2 is FYNNEI. Trimming at V came to 0 bases and at J to 4 bases, leaving 5 bases not matched to a gene. CDR3 size: 15 residues. The CDR3 spells CASSEAAGGAETQYF. The CDR3 DNA reads as TGTGCCAGCAGTGAAGCGGCAGGGGGAGCAGAGACCCAGTACTTC.

This chain connects TRBV20-1 to TRBJ1-5; no reliable D call. Germline V lookup: CDR1 DFQATT, CDR2 SNEGSKA (reference sequence). The length of the CDR3 is 10 residues. The V end was cut by 5 bases, the J end by 11 bases, with 10 bases between. The CDR3 loop is CSAGKKTQHF. CDR3 in DNA: TGCAGTGCTGGCAAAAAGACCCAGCATTTT.

This chain connects TRBV7-8 to TRBJ1-3; no reliable D call. The germline V gene has CDR1 SGHVS and CDR2 FQNEAQ. There are 12 residues in the CDR3. V was shortened by 5 bases and J by 10 bases, with 12 bases between the two germline ends. CDR3 sequence reads: CASSLQTNTIYF. DNA of the CDR3: TGTGCCAGCAGCCTTCAGACAAATACCATATATTTT.

This clone came up once. This chain links TRBV4-3 with TRBJ2-1; 8 bases agree with TRBD2. CDR1 and CDR2 from the germline V gene are LGHNA and YSLEER. This CDR3 has 16 residues. The V segment lost 4 bases and the J segment 3 bases; nucleotides outside the gene matches: 8. The DNA for the CDR3 is TGCGCCAGCAGCCCTTTAGCTAGCGGGCGCTACAATGAGCAGTTCTTC. Translating gives CASSPLASGRYNEQFF.

The chain joins TRBV5-1 to TRBJ2-5; 15 nucleotides match TRBD2. Germline-derived CDR1 and CDR2 are SGHRS and YFSETQ. There are 16 residues in the CDR3. The V gene end was trimmed by 3 bases and the J gene end by 4 bases; junction bases not matched to a gene: 4. CDR3 sequence (DNA): TGCGCCAGCAGCTCCGGGACTAGCGGGGGGAGAGAGACCCAGTACTTC. Encoded protein: CASSSGTSGGRETQYF.

Turning to this clone: One junction end does not reproduce the germline sequence, and a read error may be involved. V and J are TRBV27 and TRBJ2-7, with D possibly matching TRBD1 (6 bases). Looked up from germline, CDR1 is MNHEY and CDR2 is SMNVEV (reference sequence). The CDR3 has 15 residues. CDR3 sequence reads: CAGSTMGAGGGEQYF. In nucleotides, the CDR3 is TGTGCCGGCAGCACAATGGGGGCCGGTGGGGGCGAGCAGTACTTC.

This rearrangement joins TRBV7-2 to TRBJ2-3; 7 bases are a match to TRBD2. Germline lookup yields CDR1 SGHTA and CDR2 FQGNSA. V gave up 5 bases and J gave up 0 bases; unmatched junction bases: 8. The CDR3 loop spans 16 amino acids. DNA of the CDR3: TGTGCCAGCAGCGTCCGGACTAGGGTGAGCACAGATACGCAGTATTTT. Amino acid sequence: CASSVRTRVSTDTQYF.

The chain carries TRBV30 and TRBJ2-5, with TRBD2 matching over 9 bases. Trimming removed 0 bases from V and 5 bases from J; junction bases left unmatched: 7. From germline, CDR1 is GTSNPN and CDR2 SVGIG (reference sequence). This CDR3 has 15 residues. The CDR3 DNA is TGTGCCTGGAGTGTATCGGCGGGAGGGAGGGAGACCCAGTACTTC. Translated, it gives CAWSVSAGGRETQYF.

This chain connects TRBV18 to TRBJ2-2; 9 nucleotides match TRBD2. Trimming at V came to 2 bases and at J to 10 bases, leaving 5 bases not matched to a gene. The CDR3 is 14 residues long. The germline gives CDR1 KGHSH, CDR2 LQKENI. CDR3 sequence reads: CASSPSGGREELFF. In DNA, the CDR3 is TGTGCCAGCTCACCAAGCGGGGGGCGAGAGGAGCTGTTTTTT.